Shown below are 32 T cell receptor beta chains from a single sample sequenced in a study of CD8+CD57+ T cells in acquired aplastic anemia. For CDR3 and TCR beta VDJ profiling, genomic DNA was the template used. TCRdb re-derived calls from the reads in MiXCR, one entry per CDR3 protein. The sample records about 190,000 distinct CDR3 sequences, about three fifths being singletons. Sequencing used sorted CD4+, CD8+, or CD8+CD57+ T cells (not recorded which) from PBMCs. These TCRs come from a human donor with severe aplastic anemia or a healthy control (not recorded which).

The chain is built from TRBV7-2 and TRBJ1-2, with 11 positions matching TRBD1. This CDR3 has 16 residues. V was pared by 5 bases and J by 8 bases, with 13 bases of the junction left unmatched. Germline V lookup: CDR1 SGHTA, CDR2 FQGNSA. The CDR3 coding sequence is TGTGCCAGCAGCCCGGCGTTGGACAGGGGGCGCTTCGGCTACACCTTC. Protein: CASSPALDRGRFGYTF.

This chain links TRBV3-1 with TRBJ1-4, with D maybe TRBD1 (5 bases). Germline V gene sequence: CDR1 LGHDT, CDR2 YNNKEL (reference sequence). Trimming shortened V by 0 bases and J by 5 bases, and 19 bases separated the two germline ends. The CDR3 totals 18 residues. This CDR3 is CASSQEPESGTANEKLFF. In DNA, the CDR3 is TGTGCCAGCAGCCAAGAACCCGAGTCAGGGACGGCCAATGAAAAACTGTTTTTT.

The chain recombines TRBV7-9 with TRBJ2-5, with 9 bases fitting TRBD1. The ends lost 4 bases at V and 5 bases at J; junction bases unmatched: 17. The CDR3 spans 18 residues. From germline, CDR1 is SEHNR and CDR2 FQNEAQ (reference sequence). The CDR3 coding sequence is TGTGCCAGCAGCTCCCGGACTGGTTACAGGGGGCCAGGGGAGACCCAGTACTTC. It is translated as CASSSRTGYRGPGETQYF.

The chain uses TRBV24-1 and TRBJ2-2; D is ambiguous. The ends were cut back, 4 bases at V and 7 bases at J, with 6 bases in the middle. The CDR3 is 12 residues long. The germline V gene has CDR1 KGHDR and CDR2 SFDVKD. CDR3 sequence reads: CATSDRGGELFF. CDR3 nucleotides: TGTGCCACCAGTGACCGCGGCGGGGAGCTGTTTTTT.

The V gene is TRBV25-1, the J gene TRBJ2-7, with D unclear. Germline V gene data show CDR1 as MGHDK and CDR2 as SYGVNS. CDR3 size: 14 residues. Trimming removed 3 bases at V and 5 bases at J, with 14 bases between. The chain's CDR3 is CASSDSWARHEQYF. The CDR3, as DNA: TGTGCCAGCAGTGATTCGTGGGCCAGGCACGAGCAGTACTTC.

V usage is TRBV2 and J usage is TRBJ2-5, with TRBD1 matching over 8 bases. The CDR3 covers 13 residues. Germline lookup yields CDR1 SNHLY and CDR2 FYNNEI. V lost 7 bases to trimming and J lost 4 bases; unmatched junction nucleotides: 5. The CDR3 loop is CASIWQGAETQYF. The DNA for the CDR3 is TGTGCCAGCATTTGGCAGGGGGCAGAGACCCAGTACTTC.

The CDR3 coding sequence is TGCAGTGCTAGAGATAAGGGACAGTCATATAATTCACCCCTCCACTTT. Protein sequence: CSARDKGQSYNSPLHF. The chain combines TRBV20-1 with TRBJ1-6; TRBD1 aligns across 7 bases. Germline V gene sequence: CDR1 DFQATT, CDR2 SNEGSKA (reference sequence). With 0 bases clipped from V and 4 bases from J, the junction kept 6 bases outside the gene matches. This CDR3 has 16 amino acids.

This clonotype has more than one count but fewer than ten. V is TRBV10-3 and J is TRBJ2-2; either TRBD1 or TRBD2 may supply D (5 bases each). This CDR3 contains 14 residues. Germline V gene sequence: CDR1 ENHRY, CDR2 SYGVKD. The V gene lost 6 bases and the J gene lost 1 base, with 9 bases spanning the gap. This chain's CDR3 is CAISGTVNTGELFF. In DNA, the CDR3 is TGTGCCATCAGCGGGACGGTGAACACCGGGGAGCTGTTTTTT.

This clonotype has just a few counts. V and J are TRBV28 and TRBJ1-5; D is unresolved. The V gene's germline CDR1 is MDHEN and CDR2 SYDVKM. The CDR3 has 14 amino acids. V lost 2 bases to trimming and J lost 5 bases, with 10 bases between them. CDR3 amino acids: CASSLATLDQPQHF. CDR3 nucleotides: TGTGCCAGCAGTTTAGCCACACTCGATCAGCCCCAGCATTTT. Full variable domain (rest looked up from reference TRBV28 and TRBJ1-5): DVKVTQSSRYLVKRTGEKVFLECVQDMDHENMFWYRQDPGLGLRLIYFSYDVKMKEKGDIPEGYSVSREKKERFSLILESASTNQTSMYLCASSLATLDQPQHFGDGTRLSIL.

This clonotype was counted a few times. The V gene is TRBV7-9, the J gene TRBJ2-5, with 9 positions matching TRBD1. CDR1 and CDR2 from the germline V gene are SEHNR and FQNEAQ (reference sequence). The CDR3 is made up of 16 amino acids. The junction had 8 bases not matched to a gene; V was cut back by 5 bases and J by 1 base. The CDR3 nucleotides are TGTGCCAGCAGCCTGAGGGGGACAGGGACCCAAGAGACCCAGTACTTC. Translated, it gives CASSLRGTGTQETQYF.

The chain is built from TRBV25-1 and TRBJ2-5, with D tentatively TRBD1 or TRBD2 (6 bases each). CDR1 is MGHDK, CDR2 SYGVNS, per germline. V lost 2 bases and J 10 bases, leaving 23 bases between the germline ends. The CDR3 runs 16 residues. CDR3 loop: CASSEGGQLWGKDQYF. The CDR3 DNA reads TGTGCCAGCAGTGAAGGGGGGCAGTTGTGGGGGAAGGACCAGTACTTC.

This chain joins TRBV11-2 and TRBJ2-5; 7 bases align to TRBD2. V shed 5 bases and J 12 bases; nucleotides not matched to a gene: 9. The CDR3 runs 12 residues. Germline V gene data show CDR1 as SGHAT and CDR2 as FQNNGV. CDR3 amino acids: CASSPLVAGEYF. The CDR3, as DNA: TGTGCCAGCAGCCCCCTAGTGGCGGGGGAGTACTTC.

V gene TRBV7-8 combines with J gene TRBJ2-1; 11 bases agree with TRBD2. V shed 6 bases, J shed 3 bases, and the junction held 4 bases outside the gene matches. The germline V gene encodes CDR1 SGHVS and CDR2 FQNEAQ. There are 15 residues in the CDR3. The chain's CDR3 is CASRTGTSGYNEQFF. In DNA form, the CDR3 reads TGTGCCAGCAGGACCGGGACTAGCGGCTACAATGAGCAGTTCTTC.

This clonotype has at least ten counts. This chain connects TRBV7-2 to TRBJ2-1; the match to TRBD2 covers 9 bases. With V trimmed by 1 base and J by 2 bases, 6 bases remained unmatched. Germline lookup yields CDR1 SGHTA and CDR2 FQGNSA. This CDR3 comprises 17 residues. The CDR3 region is CASSLESGGLTYNEQFF. The CDR3 DNA sequence: TGTGCCAGCAGCTTAGAAAGCGGGGGGCTTACCTACAATGAGCAGTTCTTC. The variable domain in full, with the rest retrieved from reference TRBV7-2 and TRBJ2-1, is GAGVSQSPSNKVTEKGKDVELRCDPISGHTALYWYRQSLGQGLEFLIYFQGNSAPDKSGLPSDRFSAERTGGSVSTLTIQRTQQEDSAVYLCASSLESGGLTYNEQFFGPGTRLTVL.

V and J are TRBV24-1 and TRBJ2-3, with D perhaps matching TRBD1 (5 bases). V lost 3 bases and J lost 0, with 12 bases in between. Germline loops: CDR1 KGHDR, CDR2 SFDVKD. The CDR3 has 16 amino acids. This CDR3 is CATSDPRRDSTDTQYF. The CDR3 region has the DNA TGTGCCACCAGTGATCCCCGCAGGGATAGCACAGATACGCAGTATTTT.

The chain employs TRBV9 and TRBJ1-2; D call uncertain. Trimming shortened V by 1 base and J by 0 bases, and 10 bases separated the two germline ends. CDR1 is SGDLS, CDR2 YYNGEE, per germline. This CDR3 is built from 15 residues. The CDR3 DNA sequence: TGTGCCAGCAGCGTATCCAAGAAAGCTAACTATGGCTACACCTTC. As protein: CASSVSKKANYGYTF. The complete variable domain, with remaining parts taken from reference TRBV9 and TRBJ1-2, reads DSGVTQTPKHLITATGQRVTLRCSPRSGDLSVYWYQQSLDQGLQFLIQYYNGEERAKGNILERFSAQQFPDLHSELNLSSLELGDSALYFCASSVSKKANYGYTFGSGTRLTVV.

The V and J genes are TRBV4-1 and TRBJ1-6; unclear D gene. This CDR3 has 14 amino acids. The germline V gene encodes CDR1 MGHRA and CDR2 YSYEKL. Trimming left V 5 bases short and J 9 bases short, with 14 bases between. The DNA for the CDR3 is TGCGCCAGCAGCGGAGGGATATATGGTTCACCCCTCCACTTT. This encodes CASSGGIYGSPLHF.

This sequence joins TRBV20-1 and TRBJ1-2, with no clear D. CDR3 length: 17 amino acids. Trimming removed 0 bases from V and 5 bases from J, with 22 bases in between. Germline V lookup: CDR1 DFQATT, CDR2 SNEGSKA (reference sequence). This chain's CDR3 is CSARDKWVQRSQYGYTF. The CDR3 nucleotides are TGCAGTGCTAGAGATAAGTGGGTACAGCGGTCCCAATATGGCTACACCTTC.

CDR3 protein: CASSYAGASGANVLTF. CDR3 in DNA: TGTGCCAGCAGTTACGCAGGCGCCTCTGGGGCCAACGTCCTGACTTTC. V gene TRBV2 combines with J gene TRBJ2-6; D is undetermined. CDR3 size: 16 residues. Germline loops: CDR1 SNHLY, CDR2 FYNNEI. Trimming removed 5 bases at V and 0 bases at J, with 11 bases between. The variable domain in full, completed from reference TRBV2 and TRBJ2-6, reads EPEVTQTPSHQVTQMGQEVILRCVPISNHLYFYWYRQILGQKVEFLVSFYNNEISEKSEIFDDQFSVERPDGSNFTLKIRSTKLEDSAMYFCASSYAGASGANVLTFGAGSRLTVL.

A remark on this clonotype: One end of the junction does not line up with germline, which may come from a read error. V usage is TRBV10-3 and J usage is TRBJ2-7; D gene uncertain. Germline loops: CDR1 ENHRY, CDR2 SYGVKD. The CDR3 totals 13 residues. CDR3 in amino acids: CATSDFPSYEQYF. The CDR3 region has the DNA TGTGCCACCAGTGATTTCCCTTCCTACGAGCAGTACTTC.

The chain uses TRBV7-9 and TRBJ1-2, with D uncertain. The CDR3 length is 11 residues. Germline V lookup: CDR1 SEHNR, CDR2 FQNEAQ (reference sequence). Trimming stripped 6 bases from V and 3 bases from J, with 5 bases between. CDR3 sequence reads: CASSRDYGYTF. The CDR3 bases are TGTGCCAGCAGTCGCGACTATGGCTACACCTTC. The full variable domain, rest sourced from reference TRBV7-9 and TRBJ1-2, is DTGVSQNPRHKITKRGQNVTFRCDPISEHNRLYWYRQTLGQGPEFLTYFQNEAQLEKSRLLSDRFSAERPKGSFSTLEIQRTEQGDSAMYLCASSRDYGYTFGSGTRLTVV.

The chain carries TRBV19 and TRBJ2-7; TRBD2 might be the D (5 bases). The CDR3 runs to 14 residues. Trimming cost V 3 bases and J 7 bases, with 16 bases left between them. In germline, CDR1 is LNHDA, CDR2 SQIVND (reference sequence). The CDR3 nucleotides are TGTGCCAGTAGTATGGTTGAGGGTTCGCCGGAGCAGTACTTC. This gives the protein CASSMVEGSPEQYF.

The table lists this clonotype with a few counts. The DNA is omitted, as the CDR3 cannot be located on it reliably, and the CDR3 follows TCRdb's listing. The chain couples TRBV6-1 to TRBJ1-3; the table's D call TRBD1 went unverified against the DNA. Germline CDR1 and CDR2: MNHNS and SASEGT. The CDR3 is 23 residues long, counting both termini. The CDR3 here is CASMDWGQDRAYEQYFGPGTIYF.

The CDR3 reads CASAEQGRAFF. CDR3 sequence (DNA): TGTGCCAGCGCCGAACAGGGGCGGGCTTTCTTT. V is TRBV12-3 or TRBV12-4 and J is TRBJ1-1; TRBD1 agrees at 7 bases. V shed 8 bases and J 11 bases; nucleotides not matched to a gene: 8. The length of the CDR3 is 11 residues.

The chain carries TRBV12-3 or TRBV12-4 and TRBJ2-7; D possibly corresponds to TRBD1 (5 bases). The CDR3 extends over 11 amino acids. Trimming took 3 bases from V and 7 from J, leaving 7 bases between them. The CDR3 loop is CASSFRGEQYF. As DNA, the CDR3 is TGTGCCAGCAGTTTTAGGGGTGAGCAGTACTTC.

The V call is TRBV20-1, the J call TRBJ2-7; TRBD1 agrees at 9 bases. V shed 5 bases and J 2 bases; nucleotides not matched to a gene: 4. The CDR3 loop spans 13 amino acids. Per germline, CDR1 DFQATT and CDR2 SNEGSKA (reference sequence). The CDR3, as DNA: TGCAGTGCTTGGGGGGACAGGGCCTACGAGCAGTACTTC. Amino acid sequence: CSAWGDRAYEQYF.

This clonotype was observed a few times. The genes are TRBV6-4 and TRBJ1-6; no definite D call. The CDR3 sequence is 13 residues long. The germline CDR1 and CDR2 sequences are MRHNA and SNTAGT. Trimming took off 2 bases at V and 8 bases at J, with 7 bases between the two ends. As DNA, the CDR3 is TGTGCCAGCAGTGACATAGCCGATTCACCCCTCCACTTT. Amino acids: CASSDIADSPLHF.

The chain recombines TRBV25-1 with TRBJ2-7, with TRBD2 identical over 7 bases. There are 17 residues in the CDR3. Germline V gene data show CDR1 as MGHDK and CDR2 as SYGVNS. V shed 8 bases, J shed 2 bases, and the junction held 18 bases outside the gene matches. The CDR3 nucleotides read TGTGCCAGCCAGGGCGGCATTGGCAAGCGGGGCCCCTACGAGCAGTACTTC. Translating it yields CASQGGIGKRGPYEQYF.

The rearrangement links TRBV7-9 to TRBJ2-7; D gene uncertain. Germline loops: CDR1 SEHNR, CDR2 FQNEAQ (reference sequence). V lost 6 bases and J 0 bases, leaving 12 bases between the germline ends. The CDR3 is 14 residues long. The CDR3 reads CASRSRINSYEQYF. CDR3 coding DNA: TGTGCCAGCAGGTCACGGATCAACTCCTACGAGCAGTACTTC.

In this sample, this clonotype turned up a few times. The V call is TRBV5-4, the J call TRBJ1-6; 7 nucleotides match TRBD1. The CDR3 has 15 amino acids. The germline CDR1 and CDR2 sequences are SGHNT and YYREEE (reference sequence). Trimming at V came to 1 base and at J to 6 bases, leaving 4 bases not matched to a gene. The CDR3 DNA follows: TGTGCCAGCAGCTTGCCTACAGGGGCTAATTCACCCCTCCACTTT. Its translation: CASSLPTGANSPLHF.

The V call is TRBV24-1, the J call TRBJ2-1, with a weak D call TRBD2 (6 bases). The CDR3 is 15 residues long. V lost 3 bases and J lost 8, with 16 bases in between. Germline V CDR1 and CDR2: KGHDR, SFDVKD. CDR3 coding DNA: TGTGCCACCAGTGATCCGAGGGCCCCGGGGGATGAGCAGTTCTTC. Its protein product is CATSDPRAPGDEQFF.

This clonotype was counted ten times or more. The chain is built from TRBV12-3 or TRBV12-4 and TRBJ1-1; unclear D gene. V lost 5 bases, J lost 6 bases, and 10 bases lay in between. This CDR3 region has 12 residues. CDR3 DNA: TGTGCCAGCAGTGAGGGATGGGCTGAAGCTTTCTTT. Residues: CASSEGWAEAFF.